A single sample is the source of the 6 T cell receptor beta chains below, sequenced in a study of immune cell composition in non-small cell lung cancer. Using immunoSEQ multiplex PCR, the repertoire was profiled, and TCRdb retains in-frame clones only, with some absent. The sample comprises more than 6,500 clones, approximately 61% of which are singletons, and approximately 12% rests with the top ten. The normal lung sample lay at least 3 cm, and maximally far, from the tumour. Sequencing was done on a sample of non-adjacent lung tissue. These receptors came from a human donor with non-small cell lung cancer.

The chain has TRBV6-6 and TRBJ1-1; 10 nucleotides line up with TRBD1. The J segment lost 4 bases and the V segment lost 5 bases, leaving 4 bases of the junction unmatched. This CDR3 comprises 14 residues. Germline V gene data show CDR1 as MNHNY and CDR2 as SVGAGI (reference sequence). The CDR3 DNA reads TGTGCCAGCAGTACCCGGACAGGGGGCACTGAAGCTTTCTTT. This translates into CASSTRTGGTEAFF.

The rearrangement joins TRBV7-3 to TRBJ1-1, with 8 positions matching TRBD1. Germline assignment: CDR1 SGHTA and CDR2 FQGTGA. The CDR3 totals 13 residues. Losses at the gene ends were 5 bases for V and 8 bases for J; bases not matched to a gene: 7. The CDR3 loop reads CASSTRTGTEAFF. The CDR3, as DNA: TGTGCCAGCAGCACCCGGACAGGGACCGAAGCTTTCTTT.

This clone was counted a few times. The chain has TRBV6-5 and TRBJ2-7; D is unclear. V lost 5 bases, J lost 2 bases, and 7 bases lay in between. Germline CDR1 and CDR2: MNHEY and SVGAGI. CDR3 length: 12 amino acids. CDR3 in amino acids: CASSTGTYEQYF. CDR3 bases: TGTGCCAGCAGTACGGGTACCTACGAGCAGTACTTC.

This rearrangement joins TRBV5-4 to TRBJ2-7; no definite D call. This CDR3 has 12 amino acids. Looked up from germline, CDR1 is SGHNT and CDR2 is YYREEE (reference sequence). The germline V and J ends were trimmed by 1 base and 7 bases, with 9 bases remaining between them. CDR3 protein: CASSLSEKEQYF. CDR3 in DNA: TGTGCCAGCAGCTTGTCTGAGAAGGAGCAGTACTTC. Based on the CDR3 plus reference TRBV5-4 and TRBJ2-7, the full variable domain is ETGVTQSPTHLIKTRGQQVTLRCSSQSGHNTVSWYQQALGQGPQFIFQYYREEENGRGNFPPRFSGLQFPNYSSELNVNALELDDSALYLCASSLSEKEQYFGPGTRLTVT.

The chain employs TRBV6-1 and TRBJ1-4; no clear D gene. The CDR3 runs to 12 residues. V lost 4 bases, J lost 7 bases, and 7 bases lay in between. The V gene's germline CDR1 is MNHNS and CDR2 SASEGT. This CDR3 reads CASSGQREKLFF. The CDR3, as DNA: TGTGCCAGCAGTGGGCAACGTGAAAAACTGTTTTTT.

This chain connects TRBV9 to TRBJ1-4, with TRBD1 matching over 7 bases. The germline gives CDR1 SGDLS, CDR2 YYNGEE. Trimming at V came to 0 bases and at J to 7 bases, leaving 9 bases not matched to a gene. The CDR3 is 16 amino acids. The CDR3 protein is CASSVEGRGGGEKLFF. The CDR3 nucleotides read TGTGCCAGCAGCGTAGAAGGGCGAGGGGGCGGTGAAAAACTGTTTTTT.